The text below deals with one TCR beta chain. Repertoires were generated with immunoSEQ multiplex PCR, while TCRdb's copy carries only in-frame clones and drops some. The table lists tens of thousands of clones, 85% to 90% of them singletons. These data come from a study of T cells in localized non-small cell lung cancer. Germline-derived CDR1 and CDR2 are ENHRY and SYGVKD. V dropped 3 bases and J dropped 1 base, with 13 bases sitting between them. The CDR3 runs to 15 residues. The material was PBMCs, obtained before any cancer treatment. V usage is TRBV10-3 and J usage is TRBJ2-7, with no clear D. The receptor was derived from a woman aged 35-75 years with stage II squamous cell lung carcinoma. As DNA, the CDR3 is TGTGCCATCAGTGAATCAACGGGCCATTCCTACGAGCAGTACTTC. It yields the protein CAISESTGHSYEQYF.